This T cell receptor (beta chain) appears in the sequencing data of a study of T cell responses to AZD1222 COVID-19 vaccine. The CDR3 extends over 16 amino acids. Germline values: CDR1 MDHEN, CDR2 SYDVKM. The ends were cut back, 6 bases at V and 1 base at J, with 18 bases in the middle. Some clones are missing from TCRdb's copy, which holds only in-frame ones; the method was immunoSEQ multiplex PCR. Among 85,000 to 130,000 clones listed, 85% to 90% were seen once. This chain connects TRBV28 to TRBJ1-2; D perhaps matches TRBD1 (5 bases). This specimen was peripheral blood, taken on day 0 of AZD1222 vaccination. This receptor was taken from an adult in good health. CDR3 in amino acids: CASRGTVPLYNYGYTF. In DNA form, the CDR3 reads TGTGCCAGCAGAGGGACGGTGCCTCTCTATAACTATGGCTACACCTTC.